This TCR beta chain originates from a study of cytotoxic CD8 clonotypes in ibrutinib-treated CLL. Method: immunoSEQ multiplex PCR; TCRdb's copy keeps in-frame clones and lacks some. The sample carries 150,000 or so clones, approximately 85% recorded once. Germline CDR1 reads SEHNR; CDR2 reads FQNEAQ (reference sequence). V trimming: 1 base; J trimming: 4 bases; junction bases outside the gene matches: 5. CDR3 length: 16 residues. The TCR sequence derives from a human donor with chronic lymphocytic leukemia. The material sequenced was PBMCs, taken after 24 months of ibrutinib treatment. This chain uses TRBV7-9 with TRBJ1-4; 8 bases align to TRBD1. This CDR3 is CASSLGTGTNNEKLFF. DNA of the CDR3: TGTGCCAGCAGCTTAGGGACAGGGACGAATAATGAAAAACTGTTTTTT.